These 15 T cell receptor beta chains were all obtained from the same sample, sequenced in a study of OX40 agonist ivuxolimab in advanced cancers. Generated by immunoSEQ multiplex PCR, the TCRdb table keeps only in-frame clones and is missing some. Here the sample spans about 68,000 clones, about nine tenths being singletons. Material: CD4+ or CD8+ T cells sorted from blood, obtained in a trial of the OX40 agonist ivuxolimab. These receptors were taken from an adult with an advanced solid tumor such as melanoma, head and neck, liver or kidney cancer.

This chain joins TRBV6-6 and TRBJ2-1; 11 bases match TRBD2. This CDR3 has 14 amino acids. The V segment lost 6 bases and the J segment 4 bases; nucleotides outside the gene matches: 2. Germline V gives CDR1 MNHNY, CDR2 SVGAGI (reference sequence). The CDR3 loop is CASRGTSGYNEQFF. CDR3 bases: TGTGCCAGCAGGGGGACTAGCGGTTACAATGAGCAGTTCTTC.

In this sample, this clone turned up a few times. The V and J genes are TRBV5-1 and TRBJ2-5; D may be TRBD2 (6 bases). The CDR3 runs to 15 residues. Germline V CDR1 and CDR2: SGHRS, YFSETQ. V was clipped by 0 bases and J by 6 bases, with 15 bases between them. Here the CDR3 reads CASSLAAGNGQTQYF. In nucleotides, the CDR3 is TGCGCCAGCAGCTTGGCCGCGGGGAACGGACAGACCCAGTACTTC.

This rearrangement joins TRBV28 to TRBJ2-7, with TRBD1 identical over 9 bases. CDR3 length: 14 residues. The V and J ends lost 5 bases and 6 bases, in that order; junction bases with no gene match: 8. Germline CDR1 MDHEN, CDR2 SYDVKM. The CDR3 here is CASSPAGQGAEQYF. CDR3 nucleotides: TGTGCCAGCAGTCCCGCGGGACAGGGCGCCGAGCAGTACTTC.

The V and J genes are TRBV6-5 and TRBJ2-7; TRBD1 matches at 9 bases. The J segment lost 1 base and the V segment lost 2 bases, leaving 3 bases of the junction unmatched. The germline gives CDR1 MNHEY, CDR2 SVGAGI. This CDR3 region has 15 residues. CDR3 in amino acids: CASSYGGTGSYEQYF. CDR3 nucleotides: TGTGCCAGCAGTTACGGGGGGACAGGGTCCTACGAGCAGTACTTC.

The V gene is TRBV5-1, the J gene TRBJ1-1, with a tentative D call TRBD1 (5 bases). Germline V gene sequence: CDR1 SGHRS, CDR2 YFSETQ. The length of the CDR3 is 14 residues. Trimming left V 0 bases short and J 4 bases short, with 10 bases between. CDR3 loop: CASSLAPRGTEAFF. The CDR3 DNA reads TGCGCCAGCAGCTTGGCGCCTAGGGGCACTGAAGCTTTCTTT.

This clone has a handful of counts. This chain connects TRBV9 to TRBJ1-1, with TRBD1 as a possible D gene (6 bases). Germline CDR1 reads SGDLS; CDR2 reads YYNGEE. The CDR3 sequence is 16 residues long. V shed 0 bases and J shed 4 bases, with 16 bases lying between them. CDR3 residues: CASSVVLGALGTEAFF. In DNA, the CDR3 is TGTGCCAGCAGCGTAGTCTTGGGGGCCCTGGGCACTGAAGCTTTCTTT.

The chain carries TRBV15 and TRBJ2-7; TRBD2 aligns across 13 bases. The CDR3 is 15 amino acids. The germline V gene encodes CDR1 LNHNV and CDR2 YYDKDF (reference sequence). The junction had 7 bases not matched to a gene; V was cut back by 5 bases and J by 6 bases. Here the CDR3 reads CATSSRLAGGPEQYF. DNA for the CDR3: TGTGCCACCAGCTCCCGACTAGCGGGAGGTCCCGAGCAGTACTTC.

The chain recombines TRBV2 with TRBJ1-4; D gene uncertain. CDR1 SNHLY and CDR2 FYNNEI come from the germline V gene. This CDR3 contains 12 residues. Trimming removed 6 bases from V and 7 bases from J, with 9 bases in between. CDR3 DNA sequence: TGTGCCAGCAGGGGCGTTGGTGAAAAACTGTTTTTT. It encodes CASRGVGEKLFF.

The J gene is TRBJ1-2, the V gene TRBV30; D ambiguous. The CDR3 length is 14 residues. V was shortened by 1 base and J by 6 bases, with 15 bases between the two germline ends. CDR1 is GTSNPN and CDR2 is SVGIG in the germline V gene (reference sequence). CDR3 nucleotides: TGTGCCTGGAGTGCCCAGAATACGGTCCATGGCTACACCTTC. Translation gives CAWSAQNTVHGYTF. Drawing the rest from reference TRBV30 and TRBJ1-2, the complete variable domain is SQTIHQWPATLVQPVGSPLSLECTVEGTSNPNLYWYRQAAGRGLQLLFYSVGIGQISSEVPQNLSASRPQDRQFILSSKKLLLSDSGFYLCAWSAQNTVHGYTFGSGTRLTVV.

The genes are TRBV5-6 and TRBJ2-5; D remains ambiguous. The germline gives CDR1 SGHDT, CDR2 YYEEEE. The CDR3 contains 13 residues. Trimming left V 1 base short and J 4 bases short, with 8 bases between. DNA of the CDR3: TGTGCCAGCAGCTTGCTGTACCGAGAGACCCAGTACTTC. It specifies CASSLLYRETQYF.

The CDR3 sequence: CASNPRAGRGNQPQHF. CDR3 nucleotides: TGTGCCAGTAACCCCCGGGCAGGACGAGGCAATCAGCCCCAGCATTTT. The rearrangement uses TRBV19 and TRBJ1-5; D gene uncertain. The CDR3 runs to 16 residues. Germline CDR1 reads LNHDA; CDR2 reads SQIVND (reference sequence). V gave up 7 bases and J gave up 2 bases, with 18 bases separating them.

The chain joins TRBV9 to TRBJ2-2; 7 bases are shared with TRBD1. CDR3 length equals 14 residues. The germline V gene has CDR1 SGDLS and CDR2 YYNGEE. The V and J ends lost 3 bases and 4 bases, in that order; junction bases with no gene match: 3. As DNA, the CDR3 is TGTGCCAGCAGCGAACAGGGGATCACCGGGGAGCTGTTTTTT. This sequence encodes CASSEQGITGELFF.

This CDR3 reads CASGLDHRPGEQYF. The DNA of the CDR3 is TGTGCTAGTGGTTTGGACCATCGACCGGGCGAGCAGTACTTC. The chain couples TRBV12-5 to TRBJ2-7; D ambiguous. The V and J ends lost 1 base and 6 bases respectively, with 13 bases between them. The CDR3 has 14 residues. Per the germline V gene, CDR1 is LGHNT and CDR2 is FRNRAP.

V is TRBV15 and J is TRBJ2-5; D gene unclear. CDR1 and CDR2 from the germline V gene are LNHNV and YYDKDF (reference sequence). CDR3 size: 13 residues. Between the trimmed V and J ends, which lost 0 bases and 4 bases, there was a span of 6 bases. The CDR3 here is CATSRDPGETQYF. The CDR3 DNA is TGTGCCACCAGCAGAGATCCTGGAGAGACCCAGTACTTC.

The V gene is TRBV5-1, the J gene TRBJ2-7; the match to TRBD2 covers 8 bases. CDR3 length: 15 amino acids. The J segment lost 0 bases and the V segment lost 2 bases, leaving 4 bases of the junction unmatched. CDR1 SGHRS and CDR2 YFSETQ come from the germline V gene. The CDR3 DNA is TGCGCCAGCAGCTTTTCGGGAGGGCCCTCCTACGAGCAGTACTTC. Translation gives CASSFSGGPSYEQYF.